This entry features one TCR beta chain sequence. Combining a sample-barcoded 5' primer with a J-beta primer mix, a second PCR ran for roughly 7 to 12 cycles. MiXCR, applied by TCRdb to the 5' RACE reads, yields one record per CDR3 protein. The data show 1.5 million to 2 million distinct CDR3 sequences, about 50% seen once. The germline gives CDR1 LGHNA, CDR2 YNFKEQ. This CDR3 spans 14 amino acids. V shed 1 base and J shed 1 base, with 7 bases lying between them. This record belongs to a study of blood T cells in healthy people across ages. Russia was home to the donors, healthy Caucasian individuals aged about 6 to 90. The study isolated at least 6 million PBMCs from each sample.

Material: blood. The chain uses TRBV4-2 and TRBJ1-1; possible D gene TRBD1, 6 bases. The sequence derives from a woman in her 40s in good health. CDR3 coding DNA: TGTGCCAGCAGCCAAGGACAGGAGAACACTGAAGCTTTCTTT. It specifies CASSQGQENTEAFF.